The source of this T cell receptor beta chain is a study of blood T cell repertoires in COVID-19. Turning to the study itself: The United States, Italy and Spain were the sources of the acute and convalescent COVID-19 samples.

The method was immunoSEQ multiplex PCR; TCRdb's version includes in-frame clones alone and lacks a portion of them. The sample lists more than 200,000 clones, around 89% occurring once. Trimming cost V 3 bases and J 2 bases, with 9 bases left between them. Germline V gene lookup returns CDR1 ENHRY and CDR2 SYGVKD. This CDR3 contains 14 residues. The sequencing input was PBMCs or T cells enriched from blood (not recorded which). The sequence was obtained from a woman aged 25 to 39 who had recovered from COVID-19. The chain links TRBV10-3 to TRBJ2-3, with no clear D. The DNA for the CDR3 is TGTGCCATCAGTGAAACTTCATTCACAGATACGCAGTATTTT. It codes for CAISETSFTDTQYF.